The rows below give T cell receptor beta chains drawn from one sample of a study of OX40 agonist ivuxolimab in advanced cancers. Clones were read by immunoSEQ multiplex PCR, and TCRdb kept only the in-frame ones, dropping some. In the table there are 84,000 or so clones, 94% of which are singletons. Sequenced here: CD4+ or CD8+ T cells sorted from blood, sampled in a trial of the OX40 agonist ivuxolimab. All receptors derive from an adult with an advanced solid tumor such as melanoma, head and neck, liver or kidney cancer. Both conserved end residues are part of each CDR3. The order of the fields is J gene, D gene, V gene, clone size, CDR3 DNA, CDR3 protein. A D gene is named only where the DNA matches it firmly. Not all rows give a size; the values are once, few, many and, for expanded clones, a class.

j_call: TRBJ1-5; d_call: NA; v_call: TRBV27; clone_size: once; cdr3_nt: TGTGCCAGTGCGGCAGGACAGTTCAATCAGCCCCAGCATTTT; cdr3_aa: CASAAGQFNQPQHF
j_call: TRBJ2-5; d_call: NA; v_call: TRBV21-1; clone_size: NA; cdr3_nt: TGTGCCAGCAGTGTTCGGGAGTTCGAGACCCAGTACTTC; cdr3_aa: CASSVREFETQYF
j_call: TRBJ1-3; d_call: NA; v_call: TRBV19; clone_size: NA; cdr3_nt: TGTGCCAGTAGTACATTTAGGAAATCTGGAAACACCATATATTTT; cdr3_aa: CASSTFRKSGNTIYF
j_call: TRBJ1-3; d_call: NA; v_call: TRBV7-8; clone_size: NA; cdr3_nt: TGTGCCAGCAGCCCAGACAGGTTGAGTGGAAACACCATATATTTT; cdr3_aa: CASSPDRLSGNTIYF
j_call: TRBJ1-2; d_call: TRBD1; v_call: TRBV19; clone_size: NA; cdr3_nt: TGTGCCAGTAGTATCCCTGGACAGGATCTTGGCTACACCTTC; cdr3_aa: CASSIPGQDLGYTF
j_call: TRBJ1-3; d_call: NA; v_call: TRBV11-2; clone_size: many; cdr3_nt: TGTGCCAGCAGCTCGGGACCACGAAACACCATATATTTT; cdr3_aa: CASSSGPRNTIYF
j_call: TRBJ1-1; d_call: NA; v_call: TRBV7-9; clone_size: NA; cdr3_nt: TGTGCCAGCAGCCCGGAGGGTCCCACTGAAGCTTTCTTT; cdr3_aa: CASSPEGPTEAFF
j_call: TRBJ1-1; d_call: NA; v_call: TRBV5-4; clone_size: NA; cdr3_nt: TGTGCCAGCAGCTTCTTCCCAGGACTGAACACTGAAGCTTTCTTT; cdr3_aa: CASSFFPGLNTEAFF
j_call: TRBJ2-2; d_call: NA; v_call: TRBV9; clone_size: NA; cdr3_nt: TGTGCCAGCAGTGCCACCGGGGAGCTGTTTTTT; cdr3_aa: CASSATGELFF
j_call: TRBJ2-3; d_call: TRBD1; v_call: TRBV30; clone_size: NA; cdr3_nt: TGTGCGCTCGGACAGGGGGCAGGTGGGAACACAGATACGCAGTATTTT; cdr3_aa: CALGQGAGGNTDTQYF
j_call: TRBJ2-5; d_call: NA; v_call: TRBV5-1; clone_size: NA; cdr3_nt: TGCGCCAGCAGCAGCAGGGAGACCCAGTACTTC; cdr3_aa: CASSSRETQYF
j_call: TRBJ2-4; d_call: TRBD1; v_call: TRBV2; clone_size: NA; cdr3_nt: TGTGCCAGCAGCAATGACAGGGGTCGATACTTC; cdr3_aa: CASSNDRGRYF
j_call: TRBJ2-7; d_call: NA; v_call: TRBV5-1; clone_size: NA; cdr3_nt: TGCGCCAGCAGCTTGTCATCATACGAGCAGTACTTC; cdr3_aa: CASSLSSYEQYF
j_call: TRBJ1-5; d_call: NA; v_call: TRBV4-1; clone_size: NA; cdr3_nt: TGCGCCAGCAGCCAAGGGACCTATTATAGCAATCAGCCCCAGCATTTT; cdr3_aa: CASSQGTYYSNQPQHF
j_call: TRBJ2-7; d_call: NA; v_call: TRBV27; clone_size: NA; cdr3_nt: TGTGCCAGCAGTTTGCAGGGTATCACTTACGAGCAGTACTTC; cdr3_aa: CASSLQGITYEQYF
j_call: TRBJ1-4; d_call: TRBD1; v_call: TRBV11-1; clone_size: NA; cdr3_nt: TGTGCCAGCAGCGTCCTGCCGGACAGGTCCTCGGGAGCTAATGAAAAACTGTTTTTT; cdr3_aa: CASSVLPDRSSGANEKLFF
j_call: TRBJ2-2; d_call: NA; v_call: TRBV30; clone_size: once; cdr3_nt: TGTGCCTGGAGTGTAAAACTGGGAGGAGGGATCGGGGAGCTGTTTTTT; cdr3_aa: CAWSVKLGGGIGELFF
j_call: TRBJ2-1; d_call: NA; v_call: TRBV7-9; clone_size: once; cdr3_nt: TGTGCCAGCAGCTCGACGGAAGACTCCTACAATGAGCAGTTCTTC; cdr3_aa: CASSSTEDSYNEQFF
j_call: TRBJ1-6; d_call: NA; v_call: TRBV4-3; clone_size: NA; cdr3_nt: TGCGCCAGCAGCACATGGCGGGATAATTCACCCCTCCACTTT; cdr3_aa: CASSTWRDNSPLHF
j_call: TRBJ2-2; d_call: NA; v_call: TRBV11-2; clone_size: NA; cdr3_nt: TGTGCCAGCAGCTTAGTCTCGAACACCGGGGAGCTGTTTTTT; cdr3_aa: CASSLVSNTGELFF
j_call: TRBJ2-7; d_call: TRBD1; v_call: TRBV6-5; clone_size: NA; cdr3_nt: TGTGCCAGCAGACCCGGGACAGGGGTCAACGAGCAGTACTTC; cdr3_aa: CASRPGTGVNEQYF
j_call: TRBJ1-4; d_call: NA; v_call: TRBV4-3; clone_size: NA; cdr3_nt: TGCGCCAGCAGCCAAGAGCGGGATGGTGAAAAACTGTTTTTT; cdr3_aa: CASSQERDGEKLFF
j_call: TRBJ2-5; d_call: NA; v_call: TRBV6-5; clone_size: NA; cdr3_nt: TGTGCCAGCAGTACGCCGACGGCGAGAGGGGAGACCCAGTACTTC; cdr3_aa: CASSTPTARGETQYF
j_call: TRBJ2-7; d_call: TRBD1; v_call: TRBV25-1; clone_size: NA; cdr3_nt: TGTGCCAGCAGTGGGGTAACAGGGGCCCCACTCCACGAGCAGTACTTC; cdr3_aa: CASSGVTGAPLHEQYF
j_call: TRBJ2-3; d_call: TRBD2; v_call: TRBV28; clone_size: NA; cdr3_nt: TGTGCCAGCAGTTTGGGCCTAGCGGCTGGAACTAGCACAGATACGCAGTATTTT; cdr3_aa: CASSLGLAAGTSTDTQYF
j_call: TRBJ2-7; d_call: TRBD1; v_call: TRBV6-6; clone_size: NA; cdr3_nt: TGTGCCAGCACCTGGGACAGGGGCACCTACGAGCAGTACTTC; cdr3_aa: CASTWDRGTYEQYF
j_call: TRBJ2-7; d_call: NA; v_call: TRBV10-3; clone_size: NA; cdr3_nt: TGTGCCATCAGTGAGTCGGGGTCCGTCTACGAGCAGTACTTC; cdr3_aa: CAISESGSVYEQYF
j_call: TRBJ2-5; d_call: NA; v_call: TRBV30; clone_size: NA; cdr3_nt: TGTGCCTGGACGAGAGAGGGGGGGTCAGAGACCCAGTACTTC; cdr3_aa: CAWTREGGSETQYF
j_call: TRBJ1-5; d_call: NA; v_call: TRBV7-9; clone_size: once; cdr3_nt: TGTGCCAGCAGCACTAGGGTGGGGCCCCAGCATTTT; cdr3_aa: CASSTRVGPQHF
j_call: TRBJ1-5; d_call: NA; v_call: TRBV7-2; clone_size: NA; cdr3_nt: TGTGCCAGCAGCTTAAGGGGGTCCTCGCGGGGGCCCCAGCATTTT; cdr3_aa: CASSLRGSSRGPQHF
j_call: TRBJ1-2; d_call: NA; v_call: TRBV7-6; clone_size: NA; cdr3_nt: TGTGCCAGCAGCCCAAACAGCATATCTAACTATGGCTACACCTTC; cdr3_aa: CASSPNSISNYGYTF
j_call: TRBJ1-5; d_call: NA; v_call: TRBV29-1; clone_size: NA; cdr3_nt: TGCAGCGTTGATTCAGGGAGCAATCAGCCCCAGCATTTT; cdr3_aa: CSVDSGSNQPQHF
j_call: TRBJ2-7; d_call: TRBD2; v_call: TRBV15; clone_size: NA; cdr3_nt: TGTGCCACCAGCAGAGTCCTAGCGGCCTACGGGCAGTACTTC; cdr3_aa: CATSRVLAAYGQYF
j_call: TRBJ2-1; d_call: TRBD2; v_call: TRBV28; clone_size: NA; cdr3_nt: TGTGCCAGCAGTTGGGGCGGGAGGACCTACAATGAGCAGTTCTTC; cdr3_aa: CASSWGGRTYNEQFF
j_call: TRBJ2-1; d_call: TRBD1; v_call: TRBV9; clone_size: once; cdr3_nt: TGTGCCAGCAGCGTGTCCCAGGGGGCGAATGAGCAGTTCTTC; cdr3_aa: CASSVSQGANEQFF
j_call: TRBJ1-2; d_call: NA; v_call: TRBV29-1; clone_size: NA; cdr3_nt: TGCAGCGTTGTAGACAGCTATGGCTACACCTTC; cdr3_aa: CSVVDSYGYTF
j_call: TRBJ2-2; d_call: NA; v_call: TRBV9; clone_size: NA; cdr3_nt: TGTGCCAGCAGCGTAGATAGGACCGGGGAGCTGTTTTTT; cdr3_aa: CASSVDRTGELFF
j_call: TRBJ2-2; d_call: TRBD2; v_call: TRBV27; clone_size: NA; cdr3_nt: TGTGCCAGCAGTTTAAGCCGGGAGGATGACACCGGGGAGCTGTTTTTT; cdr3_aa: CASSLSREDDTGELFF
j_call: TRBJ2-5; d_call: NA; v_call: TRBV28; clone_size: NA; cdr3_nt: TGTGCCAGCAGTTTATATTTTTCCCGTGGCGAGACCCAGTACTTC; cdr3_aa: CASSLYFSRGETQYF
j_call: TRBJ2-7; d_call: NA; v_call: TRBV7-6; clone_size: NA; cdr3_nt: TGTGCCAGCAGCTTAGGGGACTCCTACGAGCAGTACTTC; cdr3_aa: CASSLGDSYEQYF
j_call: TRBJ2-2; d_call: NA; v_call: TRBV19; clone_size: NA; cdr3_nt: TGTGCCAGTATGGGCTTGTGGGCGGATCGGAACACCGGGGAGCTGTTTTTT; cdr3_aa: CASMGLWADRNTGELFF
j_call: TRBJ2-7; d_call: TRBD2; v_call: TRBV4-2; clone_size: NA; cdr3_nt: TGTGCCAGCAGCTATCAGCGGGAGGGCCGGTACGAGCAGTACTTC; cdr3_aa: CASSYQREGRYEQYF
j_call: TRBJ2-1; d_call: TRBD2; v_call: TRBV7-6; clone_size: NA; cdr3_nt: TGTGCCAGCAGCTTGACTAGCGGGCCGTACAATGAGCAGTTCTTC; cdr3_aa: CASSLTSGPYNEQFF
j_call: TRBJ1-2; d_call: NA; v_call: TRBV9; clone_size: NA; cdr3_nt: TGTGCCAGCAGCGTAGCCCCCAGGGAACTCTATGGCTACACCTTC; cdr3_aa: CASSVAPRELYGYTF
j_call: TRBJ2-1; d_call: NA; v_call: TRBV19; clone_size: NA; cdr3_nt: TGTGCCAGTAGTATAGCCGGTGAGCAGTTCTTC; cdr3_aa: CASSIAGEQFF
j_call: TRBJ2-7; d_call: NA; v_call: TRBV6-5; clone_size: NA; cdr3_nt: TGTGCCAGCAGTTACGGACATCTCCGCGAGCAGTACTTC; cdr3_aa: CASSYGHLREQYF
j_call: TRBJ2-1; d_call: NA; v_call: TRBV14; clone_size: NA; cdr3_nt: TGTGCCAGCACCCCTCCAGGTGGAGGGGCCTACAATGAGCAGTTCTTC; cdr3_aa: CASTPPGGGAYNEQFF
j_call: TRBJ2-6; d_call: TRBD1; v_call: TRBV5-1; clone_size: NA; cdr3_nt: TGCGCCAGCAGGTGGACAGGGTTCAGGGCCAACGTCCTGACTTTC; cdr3_aa: CASRWTGFRANVLTF
j_call: TRBJ1-2; d_call: TRBD1; v_call: TRBV7-3; clone_size: NA; cdr3_nt: TGTGCCAGCAGCTTGACCGGGACAGGGGGCTATGGCTACACCTTC; cdr3_aa: CASSLTGTGGYGYTF
j_call: TRBJ1-5; d_call: TRBD1; v_call: TRBV19; clone_size: NA; cdr3_nt: TGTGCCATTACGGGACAGTTCAATCAGCCCCAGCATTTT; cdr3_aa: CAITGQFNQPQHF
j_call: TRBJ1-2; d_call: NA; v_call: TRBV27; clone_size: NA; cdr3_nt: TGTGCCAGCAGTTTTTTCGGCGCAGGAAGGGGCTACACCTTC; cdr3_aa: CASSFFGAGRGYTF
j_call: TRBJ1-2; d_call: NA; v_call: TRBV29-1; clone_size: once; cdr3_nt: TGCAGCGTCCCCGAGGCTGACAGGTACTATGGCTACACCTTC; cdr3_aa: CSVPEADRYYGYTF
j_call: TRBJ2-1; d_call: TRBD2; v_call: TRBV12-5; clone_size: NA; cdr3_nt: TGTGCTAGTGGTTTGTTGCCGGGAGGGCCTAGTGGTGAGCAGTTCTTC; cdr3_aa: CASGLLPGGPSGEQFF
j_call: TRBJ1-4; d_call: NA; v_call: TRBV7-2; clone_size: NA; cdr3_nt: TGTGCCAGCAGCCGGTTAAAATTCGGGAGTGAAAAACTGTTTTTT; cdr3_aa: CASSRLKFGSEKLFF